These T cell receptor beta chains were read from a single sample in a study of T cells expressing NK-cell markers. With the 5' RACE reads reprocessed, TCRdb shows one record per CDR3 protein and no DNA. The specimen's table records 250,000 to 300,000 distinct CDR3 sequences. Input material: blood T cells: a sorted CD56 or NKG2C T cell subset, CD4+ or CD8+ T cells, or bulk PBMC T cells (not recorded which). These TCRs come from a man in his late teens or twenties in good health. Each CDR3 is given with its conserved first and last residue.

v_call	j_call	cdr3_aa
TRBV10-1	TRBJ2-3	CASRDGQSTDTQYF
TRBV5-1	TRBJ2-2	CASSLWDTDTGELFF
TRBV4-3	TRBJ2-5	CASSQGLAGIGQETQYF
TRBV5-1	TRBJ2-1	CASSLVRTSGRGLLPSYNEQFF
TRBV7-2	TRBJ2-7	CASRLVAGSYEQYF
TRBV20-1	TRBJ1-2	CSARDEGRHYGYTF
TRBV10-3	TRBJ2-6	CAISGGRSASGANVLTF
TRBV29-1	TRBJ2-1	CSATGGGSYNEQFF
TRBV12-3/TRBV12-4	TRBJ2-7	CASSLARAGVGEQYF
TRBV18	TRBJ2-1	CASSRTSSNEQFF
TRBV12-3/TRBV12-4	TRBJ2-1	CASSLFVSRPPYNEQFF
TRBV29-1	TRBJ1-1	CSVATGPPGAFF
TRBV12-3/TRBV12-4	TRBJ2-1	CASSNGLAGVKDEQFF
TRBV10-2	TRBJ2-1	CATAGLALEQFF
TRBV7-2	TRBJ2-1	CASSDTGWSSYNEQFF
TRBV12-3/TRBV12-4	TRBJ2-7	CASSLSRIDPTYEQYF
TRBV4-1	TRBJ1-2	CASSQETGVYGYTF
TRBV6-5	TRBJ1-5	CASSYTTGGQPQHF
TRBV2	TRBJ2-7	CASSEDWSSGENSYEQYF
TRBV20-1	TRBJ1-2	CSARRTGGEYGYTF
TRBV12-2	TRBJ2-2	CASRSSLPNTGELFF
TRBV4-3	TRBJ1-5	CASSQSIGNQPQHF
TRBV25-1	TRBJ2-2	CASSEPYRGPGELFF
TRBV18	TRBJ2-5	CASSPPQGLKTQYF
TRBV7-2	TRBJ2-3	CASSLFGVSSTDTQYF
TRBV7-6	TRBJ2-1	CASSLGLAGQNEQFF
TRBV20-1	TRBJ2-1	CSAQVSGSGRNEQFF
TRBV5-1	TRBJ1-1	CASSREAQGLSTEAFF
TRBV6-1	TRBJ2-1	CASSDGQGISSYNEQFF
TRBV20-1	TRBJ2-2	CSAPGTSGTYTGELFF
TRBV29-1	TRBJ2-3	CSVMRDWAADTQYF
TRBV5-1	TRBJ1-5	CASSLDPGSNDQPQHF
TRBV10-3	TRBJ2-7	CATGGGTAYEQYF
TRBV12-3/TRBV12-4	TRBJ2-7	CASSYRPGTSYEQYF
TRBV24-1	TRBJ2-1	CATSGDRSSYNEQFF
TRBV5-1	TRBJ2-1	CASSHLAGDNEQFF
TRBV19	TRBJ1-1	CATQRQREGEAFF
TRBV27	TRBJ2-2	CASSPQGYGELFF
TRBV12-3/TRBV12-4	TRBJ2-1	CASSFQDTAFNEQFF
TRBV29-1	TRBJ2-1	CSVGVAGVEQFF
TRBV27	TRBJ2-7	CASSSRIGQGPYEQYF
TRBV5-1	TRBJ2-5	CASALLTVEETQYF
TRBV4-2	TRBJ2-3	CASSQDFRREGADTQYF
TRBV20-1	TRBJ2-7	CSARTTGALQYF